The T cell receptor beta chain under discussion was sequenced for a study of radiotherapy plus CTLA-4 blockade in lung cancer listed by TCRdb under 2018. Looking at the study overall: Among the enrolled patients, about 19% had an objective response, and about 29% reached disease control. Overall study outcomes, separate from this receptor: After treatment with radiotherapy and ipilimumab, TCR clones that originated in tumors expanded in peripheral blood. Increased serum interferon-beta after radiation, together with early dynamic changes in blood T cell clones, were reported to be the strongest predictors of response.

The library was built by means of the immunoSEQ multiplex PCR assay. TCRdb limited this immuneACCESS table to in-frame rearrangements with V and J called. A share of clones is missing; checked studies link under half to unresolved V genes, and the rest is unexplained. Within this sample are 50,000 or so clones, with more than 65% of them counted one time only. The ten largest clones add up to about 2.9% of the sample. The study tested focal radiation therapy combined with CTLA-4 blockade (ipilimumab) in patients with chemo-refractory metastatic non-small-cell lung cancer. Remarks on this clone: The antigen it recognizes is unknown. No much larger clone exists at a distance of one base, and base qualities are not known.

Source: peripheral blood, taken from a patient treated with radiotherapy plus ipilimumab. This receptor was identified in a human donor with non-small cell lung cancer who had a partial response to radiotherapy plus ipilimumab.

CDR3 loop: CASSPGTGVYGYTF. The nucleotide sequence is TGTGCCAGCAGCCCGGGGACAGGGGTCTATGGCTACACCTTC. Recombination joined TRBV7-2 with TRBJ1-2, and TRBD1 aligns with 10 junction nucleotides. From cysteine to phenylalanine, the CDR3 is 14 amino acids long. Left in the record is the CDR3 DNA by itself, 42 bases read in frame from the first base. CDR1 and CDR2, per the germline V gene, are SGHTA and FQGNSA. V ends up 5 bases short and J 4 bases short, with an unmatched junction base count of 4.